This TCR beta chain was profiled in a study of Ad26.COV2.S vaccination and SARS-CoV-2 variants. Study as a whole: Donor allocation was to the COV1001 Ad26.COV2.S trial arm. General observations from the study: Substantial breadth in spike-specific CD8+ and CD4+ T cell responses was reportedly seen after vaccination. The placebo group had lower spike-specific TCR breadth than the vaccine recipients did.

The treatment was: around 19 received Ad26.COV2.S at low or high dose, single or two shots; 5 received placebo; per-sample allocation not given. Each sample was drawn 63 days after the first injection (of vaccine or placebo). Ad26 vector vaccine expressed Wuhan-strain SARS-CoV-2 spike. Only in-frame clones appear in the TCRdb table, and some are missing; sequencing was by immunoSEQ multiplex PCR. Of 350,000 to 450,000 clones listed, approximately 91% are singletons. About this clone itself: The antigen is not known.

CDR3 size: 13 residues. Per germline, CDR1 LGHDT and CDR2 YNNKEL (reference sequence). Trimming left V 0 bases short and J 7 bases short, with 9 bases between. The sample consisted of peripheral blood, taken in a trial of Ad26.COV2.S vaccine versus placebo. The origin of this receptor is a person between 18 and 65 years old who received the Ad26.COV2.S COVID-19 vaccine or a placebo. The chain uses TRBV3-1 (or the pseudogene TRBV3-2) and TRBJ1-2; D may be TRBD1 (6 bases). CDR3 sequence reads: CASSQDSGAGYTF. The CDR3 DNA sequence: TGTGCCAGCAGCCAAGATTCGGGGGCTGGCTACACCTTC.